Listed here is a single TCR beta chain. With 0 bases removed from V and 5 bases from J, the gap between germline ends came to 13 bases. Germline V gene data show CDR1 as MGHDK and CDR2 as SYGVNS. The CDR3 loop spans 16 amino acids. The sample comes from a study of T cell responses to AZD1222 COVID-19 vaccine. Method: immunoSEQ multiplex PCR; TCRdb's copy keeps in-frame clones and lacks some. The sample carries approximately 150,000 clones, more than 85% recorded once. The V call is TRBV25-1, the J call TRBJ2-2; perhaps TRBD1 as D (6 bases). The sequencing here drew on peripheral blood, taken 28 days after the second AZD1222 dose. This receptor was identified in an adult who received the AZD1222 COVID-19 vaccine. The CDR3 region is CASSEYAQGGTGELFF. The DNA for the CDR3 is TGTGCCAGCAGTGAATATGCACAGGGCGGAACCGGGGAGCTGTTTTTT. The whole variable domain, filled in from reference TRBV25-1 and TRBJ2-2, reads EADIYQTPRYLVIGTGKKITLECSQTMGHDKMYWYQQDPGMELHLIHYSYGVNSTEKGDLSSESTVSRIRTEHFPLTLESARPSHTSQYLCASSEYAQGGTGELFFGEGSRLTVL.